Listed below are T cell receptor beta chains from one sample, sequenced in a study of shared clonotypes between healthy human individuals. Measured with immunoSEQ multiplex PCR; TCRdb has only the in-frame clones, and not every one. The data hold 2,500,000 or so clones, with about 92% observed a single time. Sequences were obtained from naive CD4+ T cells sorted from blood. Source of these receptors: a man aged 18 to 30 in good health. CDR3s include the opening cysteine and the closing phenylalanine or tryptophan. Each record gives: D gene, J gene, V gene, clone size, CDR3 protein, CDR3 DNA. A D gene is named only where the DNA matches it firmly. The size field is filled for only some rows; it gives once, few, many or a size class.

- | TRBJ1-1 | TRBV7-3 | - | CASSASGSPNTEAFF | TGTGCCAGCAGCGCTAGCGGCAGCCCGAACACTGAAGCTTTCTTT
- | TRBJ1-1 | TRBV5-6 | - | CASSLLNRRNTEAFF | TGTGCCAGCAGCTTGTTAAACAGGAGAAACACTGAAGCTTTCTTT
- | TRBJ2-2 | TRBV7-9 | - | CASSLGREGTGELFF | TGTGCCAGCAGCTTAGGCAGGGAAGGCACCGGGGAGCTGTTTTTT
TRBD2 | TRBJ2-7 | TRBV2 | - | CASNLGGAGDYEQYF | TGTGCCAGCAATCTGGGTGGAGCGGGAGACTACGAGCAGTACTTC
- | TRBJ2-4 | TRBV10-2 | - | CASSEMTVLAKNIQYF | TGCGCCAGCAGTGAGATGACAGTCCTAGCCAAAAACATTCAGTACTTC
- | TRBJ1-6 | TRBV6-1 | - | CASQLGRVNSPLHF | TGTGCCAGTCAGCTAGGAAGGGTGAATTCACCCCTCCACTTT
TRBD1 | TRBJ2-5 | TRBV7-6 | - | CASSSLLLDRTETQYF | TGTGCCAGCAGCTCACTTTTGTTGGACAGGACAGAGACCCAGTACTTC
TRBD2 | TRBJ2-5 | TRBV7-2 | - | CASSPTSGFQETQYF | TGTGCCAGCAGCCCGACTAGCGGGTTCCAAGAGACCCAGTACTTC
- | TRBJ1-1 | TRBV6-5 | - | CATKTQSDGTEAFF | TGTGCCACCAAGACACAGTCCGATGGCACTGAAGCTTTCTTT
- | TRBJ2-6 | TRBV5-1 | - | CASSLAPGRSGANVLTF | TGCGCCAGCAGCTTGGCCCCTGGACGCTCTGGGGCCAACGTCCTGACTTTC
- | TRBJ1-6 | TRBV2 | - | CASSRQGSPLHF | TGTGCCAGCAGTAGGCAGGGTTCACCCCTCCACTTT
TRBD1 | TRBJ2-7 | TRBV5-1 | - | CASSYSDRDYEQYF | TGCGCCAGCAGCTACTCGGACAGGGACTACGAGCAGTACTTC
TRBD1 | TRBJ1-1 | TRBV27 | - | CASSSPRDRGPRGTEAFF | TGTGCCAGCAGTTCGCCCCGGGACAGGGGCCCTCGAGGGACTGAAGCTTTCTTT
- | TRBJ1-4 | TRBV5-4 | - | CASSPGQTETEKLFF | TGTGCCAGCAGCCCTGGACAGACCGAGACCGAAAAACTGTTTTTT
- | TRBJ2-5 | TRBV11-2 | - | CASSFQVRETQYF | TGTGCCAGCAGCTTCCAGGTCCGAGAGACCCAGTACTTC
- | TRBJ1-2 | TRBV11-2 | - | CASSLTEGGNYGYTF | TGTGCCAGCAGCTTAACTGAGGGGGGGAACTATGGCTACACCTTC
TRBD1 | TRBJ1-4 | TRBV18 | once | CASSYRGLTNEKLFF | TGTGCCAGCTCGTACAGGGGGCTTACTAATGAAAAACTGTTTTTT
- | TRBJ2-3 | TRBV6-4 | - | CASRAPGPPRGDTQYF | TGTGCCAGCAGGGCCCCCGGGCCTCCCCGAGGCGATACGCAGTATTTT
TRBD1 | TRBJ1-1 | TRBV6-5 | - | CASSLGQGVNTEAFF | TGTGCCAGCAGTTTAGGACAGGGGGTGAACACTGAAGCTTTCTTT
- | TRBJ2-7 | TRBV7-2 | - | CASSSQPHDVRRGEQYF | TGTGCCAGCAGCTCCCAGCCTCACGATGTCAGAAGGGGCGAGCAGTACTTC
TRBD2 | TRBJ2-7 | TRBV28 | - | CASNLSRGSSYEQYF | TGTGCCAGCAATCTTTCGCGGGGGAGCTCCTACGAGCAGTACTTC
- | TRBJ2-2 | TRBV11-2 | - | CASSSRSGQMRLFF | TGTGCCAGCAGCTCTCGCTCGGGGCAGATGAGGCTGTTTTTT
- | TRBJ1-2 | TRBV7-9 | - | CASSRDIGDGYTF | TGTGCCAGCAGCCGGGACATAGGTGATGGCTACACCTTC
TRBD1 | TRBJ2-7 | TRBV5-1 | - | CASSLGQGSSYEQYF | TGCGCCAGCAGCCTCGGACAGGGGAGCTCCTACGAGCAGTACTTC
- | TRBJ1-2 | TRBV7-2 | - | CASSPERVGDVYGYTF | TGTGCCAGCAGCCCGGAACGGGTCGGGGACGTCTATGGCTACACCTTC
- | TRBJ2-7 | TRBV18 | - | CASSPLGGEQYF | TGTGCCAGCTCACCCTTAGGGGGAGAGCAGTACTTC
- | TRBJ2-5 | TRBV10-1 | - | CASSESWETQYF | TGCGCCAGCAGTGAGTCTTGGGAGACCCAGTACTTC
TRBD2 | TRBJ2-1 | TRBV9 | - | CASSVEGLVGLQDEQFF | TGTGCCAGCAGCGTAGAGGGACTAGTTGGGTTGCAGGATGAGCAGTTCTTC
- | TRBJ2-1 | TRBV7-8 | - | CASSSFSYNEQFF | TGTGCCAGTTCCTCATTTTCCTACAATGAGCAGTTCTTC
TRBD2 | TRBJ2-2 | TRBV2 | - | CASSESMAGGNTGELFF | TGTGCCAGCAGTGAAAGTATGGCGGGAGGGAACACCGGGGAGCTGTTTTTT
- | TRBJ1-4 | TRBV29-1 | - | CSGRGGTNEKLFF | TGCAGCGGTAGGGGCGGCACTAATGAAAAACTGTTTTTT
- | TRBJ1-1 | TRBV27 | once | CASSSRVGSEAFF | TGTGCCAGCAGTTCCAGGGTTGGCTCTGAAGCTTTCTTT
- | TRBJ1-5 | TRBV6-5 | - | CASSSEGQPQHF | TGTGCCAGCAGTTCGGAGGGTCAGCCCCAGCATTTT
- | TRBJ2-1 | TRBV2 | few | CASAEAPHEQFF | TGTGCCAGCGCTGAGGCTCCACATGAGCAGTTCTTC
- | TRBJ2-6 | TRBV2 | - | CASRLGSGANVLTF | TGTGCCAGCCGTCTCGGCTCTGGGGCCAACGTCCTGACTTTC
- | TRBJ2-7 | TRBV10-2 | - | CASRGRHGEQYF | TGCGCCAGCAGAGGGAGACACGGCGAGCAGTACTTC
- | TRBJ2-5 | TRBV14 | - | CASSQDLGSIQETQYF | TGTGCCAGCAGCCAAGATCTGGGCAGCATACAAGAGACCCAGTACTTC
- | TRBJ1-6 | TRBV30 | - | CAWSVSTVYNSPLHF | TGTGCCTGGAGTGTCTCGACAGTCTATAATTCACCCCTCCACTTT
- | TRBJ2-2 | TRBV5-1 | - | CASSLLPGHGAGELFF | TGCGCCAGCAGCTTGCTGCCGGGACATGGGGCCGGGGAGCTGTTTTTT
TRBD1 | TRBJ2-3 | TRBV18 | - | CASSSRLTGVTDTQYF | TGTGCCAGCTCATCCCGCTTGACAGGGGTCACAGATACGCAGTATTTT
TRBD1 | TRBJ1-1 | TRBV4-1 | once | CASSQGQGAIGNTEAFF | TGCGCCAGCAGCCAAGGACAGGGGGCGATCGGAAACACTGAAGCTTTCTTT
TRBD1 | TRBJ1-1 | TRBV19 | - | CASSRQGDTEAFF | TGTGCCAGTAGTAGACAGGGGGACACTGAAGCTTTCTTT
- | TRBJ2-7 | TRBV10-1 | - | CASSDFRSGSSYEQYF | TGCGCCAGCAGTGATTTCCGGAGCGGTAGCTCCTACGAGCAGTACTTC
- | TRBJ1-3 | TRBV7-4 | - | CASSLGPGNTIYF | TGTGCCAGCAGCTTAGGGCCTGGAAACACCATATATTTT
TRBD1 | TRBJ2-7 | TRBV6-4 | - | CASQPGQGHEQYF | TGTGCCAGCCAGCCGGGACAGGGCCACGAGCAGTACTTC
TRBD2 | TRBJ2-1 | TRBV19 | - | CASKREVSYNEQFF | TGTGCCAGCAAGCGGGAGGTCTCCTACAATGAGCAGTTCTTC
TRBD2 | TRBJ2-3 | TRBV19 | - | CASSRRLAGDIDTQYF | TGTGCCAGTAGTAGACGACTAGCGGGAGATATAGATACGCAGTATTTT
TRBD2 | TRBJ2-3 | TRBV7-2 | - | CASSLPTSGIPTDTQYF | TGTGCCAGCAGCTTGCCGACTAGCGGGATACCAACAGATACGCAGTATTTT
- | TRBJ2-1 | TRBV7-2 | once | CASSRARDQSYNEQFF | TGTGCCAGCAGTCGGGCCCGGGACCAATCCTACAATGAGCAGTTCTTC
- | TRBJ2-7 | TRBV11-2 | - | CASSPRWYEQYF | TGTGCCAGCAGCCCCCGGTGGTACGAGCAGTACTTC
- | TRBJ2-4 | TRBV21-1 | once | CASSIRGCWDRVENIQYF | TGTGCCAGCAGCATCCGAGGGTGTTGGGACAGAGTAGAAAACATTCAGTACTTC
- | TRBJ2-3 | TRBV18 | - | CASSPRTAQKDTQYF | TGTGCCAGCTCACCACGCACTGCCCAGAAAGATACGCAGTATTTT
- | TRBJ2-7 | TRBV28 | - | CASNSGYYEQYF | TGTGCCAGCAACTCAGGATACTACGAGCAGTACTTC